The 13 T cell receptor beta chains listed next were all sequenced from one sample in a study of CD8 T cells in ankylosing spondylitis. TCRdb reanalysed the 5' RACE reads using MiXCR and keeps one entry per CDR3 protein. Counted here are 350,000 or so distinct CDR3 sequences, approximately 14% occurring once; the ten biggest clones make up approximately 1%. The sample taken for sequencing was blood, either unsorted or a sorted T cell fraction (not recorded which). Receptor source: a male donor with ankylosing spondylitis or in good health (not recorded which).

V and J are TRBV5-1 and TRBJ2-2; D unresolved. The germline V gene has CDR1 SGHRS and CDR2 YFSETQ. V was clipped by 6 bases and J by 2 bases, with 8 bases between them. This CDR3 comprises 13 residues. Written as DNA, the CDR3 is TGCGCCAGCAAGGGATCAAACACCGGGGAGCTGTTTTTT. Translation: CASKGSNTGELFF.

This clonotype was seen more than once but under ten times. The rearrangement joins TRBV5-1 to TRBJ2-5, with 8 bases aligning to TRBD2. Germline V gene data show CDR1 as SGHRS and CDR2 as YFSETQ. The CDR3 length is 14 residues. After removal of 3 bases from V and 4 bases from J, the junction contained 5 bases not matched to a gene. CDR3 nucleotides: TGCGCCAGCAGCTATAAGGCGGGGGGAGAGACCCAGTACTTC. Protein sequence: CASSYKAGGETQYF. The full variable domain, completed using reference TRBV5-1 and TRBJ2-5, is KAGVTQTPRYLIKTRGQQVTLSCSPISGHRSVSWYQQTPGQGLQFLFEYFSETQRNKGNFPGRFSGRQFSNSRSEMNVSTLELGDSALYLCASSYKAGGETQYFGPGTRLLVL.

This clonotype was observed a few times. The chain links TRBV6-5 to TRBJ2-1; 7 bases match TRBD2. The germline V gene encodes CDR1 MNHEY and CDR2 SVGAGI. V trimming: 5 bases; J trimming: 7 bases; junction bases outside the gene matches: 14. The CDR3 totals 16 residues. The CDR3 nucleotides are TGTGCCAGCAGTAGTCGACTAGCATCCCTTACAAATGAGCAGTTCTTC. This sequence encodes CASSSRLASLTNEQFF.

This clonotype came up a few times. V is TRBV18 and J is TRBJ2-7; TRBD1 matches 8 bases. The CDR3 loop spans 15 amino acids. The germline V gene encodes CDR1 KGHSH and CDR2 LQKENI. V lost 3 bases and J lost 6; bases outside the gene matches: 10. This CDR3 reads CASSPQGTGVGEQYF. The CDR3 DNA reads TGTGCCAGCTCACCCCAAGGGACAGGTGTAGGCGAGCAGTACTTC.

The chain couples TRBV12-5 to TRBJ2-1, with TRBD1 matching 7 bases. CDR3 length: 12 residues. After removal of 4 bases from V and 13 bases from J, the junction contained 7 bases not matched to a gene. Germline CDR1 and CDR2: LGHNT and FRNRAP. DNA of the CDR3: TGTGCTAGTGGTTGGGGACAGCTGGAACAGTTCTTC. Its translation: CASGWGQLEQFF.

In its sample, this clonotype was seen a few times. The rearrangement uses TRBV20-1 and TRBJ2-2, with 10 bases identical to TRBD1. In germline, CDR1 is DFQATT, CDR2 SNEGSKA (reference sequence). Trimming at V came to 6 bases and at J to 0 bases, leaving 4 bases not matched to a gene. This CDR3 has 15 amino acids. CDR3 sequence reads: CSAHGQGANTGELFF. The CDR3 region has the DNA TGCAGTGCCCACGGACAGGGGGCGAACACCGGGGAGCTGTTTTTT.

There are a few counts of this clonotype. V is TRBV10-3 and J is TRBJ2-1; 15 nucleotides agree with TRBD2. The V segment lost 0 bases and the J segment 0 bases; nucleotides outside the gene matches: 6. The CDR3 is made up of 20 amino acids. Germline CDR1 reads ENHRY; CDR2 reads SYGVKD. CDR3 sequence: CAISESGTSGGSSSYNEQFF. The DNA for the CDR3 is TGTGCCATCAGTGAGTCAGGGACTAGCGGGGGGTCCTCCTCCTACAATGAGCAGTTCTTC.

This clonotype was counted a few times. This chain connects TRBV7-9 to TRBJ2-1; 9 bases match TRBD2. The V gene end was trimmed by 5 bases and the J gene end by 7 bases; junction bases not matched to a gene: 9. The CDR3 has 15 amino acids. Germline CDR1 and CDR2: SEHNR and FQNEAQ (reference sequence). The CDR3 nucleotides read TGTGCCAGCAGCGCCTTTAGGCGGGAGGGAAATGAGCAGTTCTTC. Its protein product is CASSAFRREGNEQFF.

This clonotype was counted at least ten times. The chain has TRBV20-1 and TRBJ1-5, with 7 nucleotides matching TRBD1. J gave up 5 bases and V 0 bases, and 7 bases lay outside the gene matches. The CDR3 is 15 amino acids. Germline V gives CDR1 DFQATT, CDR2 SNEGSKA (reference sequence). DNA of the CDR3: TGCAGTGCTAGAGATGTGCAGGGGGACCATCAGCCCCAGCATTTT. This encodes CSARDVQGDHQPQHF.

V gene TRBV10-3 combines with J gene TRBJ2-3; D is undetermined. From germline, CDR1 is ENHRY and CDR2 SYGVKD. There are 16 residues in the CDR3. V was shortened by 0 bases and J by 2 bases, with 12 bases between the two germline ends. CDR3 coding DNA: TGTGCCATCAGTGAGTCTTACGGGCGAAACACAGATACGCAGTATTTT. Amino acids: CAISESYGRNTDTQYF.

This clonotype was picked up a small number of times. The chain recombines TRBV27 with TRBJ1-2, with D perhaps TRBD1 (5 bases). From germline, CDR1 is MNHEY and CDR2 SMNVEV (reference sequence). The CDR3 has 14 amino acids. V dropped 8 bases and J dropped 0 bases, with 13 bases sitting between them. DNA for the CDR3: TGTGCCAGCGGCCCGGGGGGTCCTAACTATGGCTACACCTTC. Amino acid sequence: CASGPGGPNYGYTF.

This clonotype has only a few counts. The chain combines TRBV5-6 with TRBJ2-7; D ambiguous. CDR3 size: 14 residues. V was trimmed by 3 bases and J by 0 bases, leaving 10 bases between them. Germline CDR1 SGHDT, CDR2 YYEEEE. CDR3 sequence (DNA): TGTGCCAGCAGCTCCTACTCTACCTCCTACGAGCAGTACTTC. It translates to CASSSYSTSYEQYF.

A few counts support this clonotype. The V gene is TRBV29-1, the J gene TRBJ1-1; D possibly corresponds to TRBD1 (6 bases). Germline V gene data show CDR1 as SQVTM and CDR2 as ANQGSEA. This CDR3 has 12 residues. Trimming took off 8 bases at V and 4 bases at J, with 14 bases between the two ends. The CDR3 region has the DNA TGCAGCTCTGGGGGAGGGGGCACTGAAGCTTTCTTT. As protein: CSSGGGGTEAFF. The entire variable domain, with the rest obtained from reference TRBV29-1 and TRBJ1-1, is as follows: SAVISQKPSRDICQRGTSLTIQCQVDSQVTMMFWYRQQPGQSLTLIATANQGSEATYESGFVIDKFPISRPNLTFSTLTVSNMSPEDSSIYLCSSGGGGTEAFFGQGTRLTVV.